This T cell receptor (beta chain) was recorded in a study of shared clonotypes between healthy human individuals. CDR1 and CDR2 (germline): MGHDK, SYGVNS. This CDR3 has 14 residues. V shed 10 bases and J 4 bases; nucleotides not matched to a gene: 13. Genomic DNA of each subset was evenly split across several immunoSEQ plates. Libraries were prepared by immunoSEQ multiplex PCR; TCRdb keeps only in-frame clonotypes and omits some of them. The sample contains 2 million to 2.5 million clones, almost 96% of which appear only once. The V and J genes are TRBV25-1 and TRBJ2-7; 7 nucleotides line up with TRBD1. The receptor was isolated from a man in his late teens or twenties in good health. Material for sequencing was naive CD4+ T cells sorted from blood. Subset meaning: CD45RA+ positively selected. CDR3 in amino acids: CATSPRQGVYEQYF. CDR3 DNA: TGTGCCACCTCCCCCCGGCAGGGGGTATACGAGCAGTACTTC.